The clone carrying this T cell receptor beta chain occurred many times. Its antigen is not identified. This sample is drawn from a study of CD8+CD57+ T cells in acquired aplastic anemia. Study in general: DNA recovered from sorted CD4+ and CD8+ cells had a mean of around 3.3 ug. Reads per healthy sample averaged approximately 10 million (CD4+) and under 13 million (CD8+). Study findings and constraints: Between the patient and control groups, CD8+ Simpson's diversity did not differ significantly.

Investigators profiled TCR beta VDJ and CDR3 from genomic DNA template. TCRdb re-derived calls from the reads in MiXCR, one entry per CDR3 protein. Here the sample spans 400,000 to 450,000 distinct CDR3 sequences, 55% to 70% being singletons. The length of the CDR3 is 14 residues. Germline loops: CDR1 DFQATT, CDR2 SNEGSKA (reference sequence). The germline V and J ends were trimmed by 3 bases and 5 bases, with 13 bases remaining between them. This receptor was obtained from a human donor in good health, serving as a control. The sequenced material came from sorted CD4+, CD8+, or CD8+CD57+ T cells (not recorded which) from PBMCs. The chain combines TRBV20-1 with TRBJ1-4; D remains unclear. The CDR3 bases are TGCAGTGCTAGCGGTAGTGGGGTAAATGAAAAACTGTTTTTT. Encoded protein: CSASGSGVNEKLFF.